The 14 T cell receptor beta chains in this list originate from one sample, sequenced in a study of cytomegalovirus exposure and HLA in healthy donors. Primers for the PCR totalled 60 Vbeta and 13 Jbeta. Clones were read by immunoSEQ multiplex PCR, and TCRdb kept only the in-frame ones, dropping some. The top ten clones hold approximately 1.5% of a sample with 200,000 to 250,000 clones, under 85% of them seen once. The sample comprised PBMCs. These receptors were taken from a man aged 50-60 years in good health and CMV-seronegative.

This clone was observed a few times. The gene calls are TRBV5-1 and TRBJ2-1; TRBD2 matches 8 bases. The germline V gene encodes CDR1 SGHRS and CDR2 YFSETQ. V was clipped by 7 bases and J by 8 bases; unmatched bases: 11. This CDR3 is 14 amino acids long. In nucleotides, the CDR3 is TGCGCCAGCGGAGGGACTAGAAGTTTCGATGAGCAGTTCTTC. It specifies CASGGTRSFDEQFF.

This clone appeared a few times. Other DNA sequences within the sample encode an identical CDR3. The V call is TRBV5-1, the J call TRBJ2-1; TRBD2 aligns across 9 bases. V was pared by 4 bases and J by 4 bases, with 6 bases of the junction left unmatched. This CDR3 contains 15 residues. Germline V lookup: CDR1 SGHRS, CDR2 YFSETQ. CDR3 bases: TGCGCCAGCAGCCTGGGACTAGCAGAGTACAATGAGCAGTTCTTC. It is translated as CASSLGLAEYNEQFF.

The chain carries TRBV5-8 and TRBJ1-5, with TRBD1 as a possible D gene (5 bases). Deletions cut 2 bases from V and 1 base from J, with 13 bases between. In germline, CDR1 is SGHTS, CDR2 YDEGEE. The CDR3 totals 16 residues. The CDR3 loop reads CASSFRQPGSNQPQHF. The CDR3 DNA sequence: TGTGCCAGCAGCTTCCGACAGCCCGGGAGCAATCAGCCCCAGCATTTT.

This clone was detected a few times. The chain couples TRBV28 to TRBJ2-2, with 10 positions matching TRBD2. Germline V gene data show CDR1 as MDHEN and CDR2 as SYDVKM. With 2 bases clipped from V and 9 bases from J, the junction kept 9 bases outside the gene matches. CDR3 length: 16 residues. CDR3 amino acids: CASSLGLAGVLRELFF. Written as DNA, the CDR3 is TGTGCCAGCAGTTTAGGGCTAGCGGGAGTATTGCGGGAGCTGTTTTTT.

This clone was picked up a small number of times. This chain uses TRBV6-5 with TRBJ1-4, with TRBD1 as a possible D gene (5 bases). This CDR3 region has 14 residues. Between the trimmed V and J ends, which lost 8 bases and 2 bases, there was a span of 12 bases. Germline assignment: CDR1 MNHEY and CDR2 SVGAGI. The CDR3 sequence: CASGGLVTNEKLFF. DNA of the CDR3: TGTGCCAGCGGGGGACTGGTCACTAATGAAAAACTGTTTTTT.

This clone has just a few counts. The chain links TRBV9 to TRBJ1-2; the D gene is possibly TRBD1 (6 bases). CDR1 SGDLS and CDR2 YYNGEE come from the germline V gene. The CDR3 is 15 amino acids. V shed 4 bases and J shed 7 bases, with 20 bases lying between them. CDR3 DNA: TGTGCCAGCAGCCTCATGGACAGTATTCCGTCTGGCTACACCTTC. Translating gives CASSLMDSIPSGYTF.

CDR3 DNA sequence: TGTGCCAGCAGCTTAGATCTGGGACAGGGTACTTACGAGCAGTACTTC. This encodes CASSLDLGQGTYEQYF. V gene TRBV11-2 combines with J gene TRBJ2-7; TRBD1 aligns across 9 bases. In germline, CDR1 is SGHAT, CDR2 FQNNGV. Trimming removed 0 bases from V and 4 bases from J; junction bases left unmatched: 7. This CDR3 region has 16 residues. Full variable domain (remainder filled in from reference TRBV11-2 and TRBJ2-7): EAGVAQSPRYKIIEKRQSVAFWCNPISGHATLYWYQQILGQGPKLLIQFQNNGVVDDSQLPKDRFSAERLKGVDSTLKIQPAKLEDSAVYLCASSLDLGQGTYEQYFGPGTRLTVT.

The genes are TRBV11-2 and TRBJ2-1, with 12 bases identical to TRBD2. Per the germline V gene, CDR1 is SGHAT and CDR2 is FQNNGV. This CDR3 region has 16 residues. Trimming at V came to 5 bases and at J to 7 bases, leaving 9 bases not matched to a gene. This CDR3 is CASSQRLAGAGNEQFF. CDR3 DNA: TGTGCCAGCAGCCAGCGACTAGCGGGAGCGGGTAATGAGCAGTTCTTC. Combining the CDR3 with reference TRBV11-2 and TRBJ2-1 gives the whole variable domain EAGVAQSPRYKIIEKRQSVAFWCNPISGHATLYWYQQILGQGPKLLIQFQNNGVVDDSQLPKDRFSAERLKGVDSTLKIQPAKLEDSAVYLCASSQRLAGAGNEQFFGPGTRLTVL.

This clone has only a few counts. The chain employs TRBV6-1 and TRBJ1-1; 10 bases map to TRBD1. Germline V lookup: CDR1 MNHNS, CDR2 SASEGT. Losses at the gene ends were 0 bases for V and 1 base for J; bases not matched to a gene: 8. This CDR3 is 18 amino acids long. The CDR3, as DNA: TGTGCCAGCAGTGAAGCGCGGGGGGGACAGGGGAGGAACACTGAAGCTTTCTTT. This gives the protein CASSEARGGQGRNTEAFF.

The rearrangement joins TRBV2 to TRBJ2-5; the match to TRBD1 covers 9 bases. The DNA end lines up better with TRBJ2-7; the J call may be wrong. Germline-derived CDR1 and CDR2 are SNHLY and FYNNEI. The CDR3 is 15 residues long. DNA of the CDR3: TGTGCCAGCAGTTCTCCCGGGACAGGGTGGTACGAGCAGTACTTC. This encodes CASSSPGTGWYEQYF.

V gene TRBV9 combines with J gene TRBJ2-1; 9 bases are shared with TRBD1. The junction had 2 bases not matched to a gene; V was cut back by 1 base and J by 3 bases. Germline V lookup: CDR1 SGDLS, CDR2 YYNGEE. This CDR3 is 15 amino acids long. The CDR3, as DNA: TGTGCCAGCAGCGTAAGGACAGGGGACTACAATGAGCAGTTCTTC. This sequence encodes CASSVRTGDYNEQFF.

V usage is TRBV28 and J usage is TRBJ2-2; 7 positions agree with TRBD1. Trimming removed 9 bases from V and 6 bases from J; junction bases left unmatched: 7. The CDR3 extends over 13 amino acids. Germline V gene sequence: CDR1 MDHEN, CDR2 SYDVKM. DNA for the CDR3: TGTGCCAGTTTGGGACAGCTGGCCGGGGAGCTGTTTTTT. Translation: CASLGQLAGELFF.

The chain couples TRBV5-1 to TRBJ2-1, with 9 bases fitting TRBD2. CDR3 size: 16 residues. Germline V gene data show CDR1 as SGHRS and CDR2 as YFSETQ. V trimming: 4 bases; J trimming: 5 bases; junction bases outside the gene matches: 10. The CDR3 spells CASSPVAGASNNEQFF. CDR3 DNA sequence: TGCGCCAGCAGCCCTGTAGCGGGAGCGTCAAACAATGAGCAGTTCTTC.

The CDR3 reads CAISDPTSGVETQYF. CDR3 coding DNA: TGTGCCATCAGTGACCCGACTAGCGGGGTAGAGACCCAGTACTTC. The rearrangement links TRBV10-3 to TRBJ2-5; TRBD2 matches at 11 bases. CDR3 size: 15 residues. The germline gives CDR1 ENHRY, CDR2 SYGVKD. V lost 3 bases, J lost 4 bases, and 4 bases stayed unmatched.